These 10 T cell receptor beta chains came from one sample sequenced in a study of T cell responses to AZD1222 COVID-19 vaccine. Measured with immunoSEQ multiplex PCR; TCRdb has only the in-frame clones, and not every one. Found here are some 170,000 clones, more than 80% of them singletons; the top ten hold less than 3%. The sequencing here drew on peripheral blood, taken on day 0 of AZD1222 vaccination. These receptors were obtained from an adult in good health.

The table lists this clone with a count of one. The V gene is TRBV25-1, the J gene TRBJ1-1, with D possibly TRBD1 on 6 matching bases. CDR1 and CDR2 from the germline V gene are MGHDK and SYGVNS. V was clipped by 7 bases and J by 3 bases, with 9 bases between them. This CDR3 contains 12 residues. The CDR3, as DNA: TGTGCCAGCAATAGGGGGGACACTGAAGCTTTCTTT. Protein: CASNRGDTEAFF.

This clone was observed a few times. V usage is TRBV5-1 and J usage is TRBJ2-1, with D perhaps matching TRBD2 (7 bases). The germline V gene has CDR1 SGHRS and CDR2 YFSETQ. The CDR3 totals 14 residues. V was trimmed by 2 bases and J by 5 bases, leaving 11 bases between them. CDR3 protein: CASSFQRDNNEQFF. CDR3 DNA sequence: TGCGCCAGCAGCTTCCAGCGGGACAACAATGAGCAGTTCTTC.

The genes are TRBV6-5 and TRBJ1-1, with 9 bases lining up with TRBD1. V lost 6 bases, J lost 0 bases, and 2 bases stayed unmatched. The CDR3 sequence is 14 residues long. CDR1 is MNHEY and CDR2 is SVGAGI in the germline V gene. CDR3 coding DNA: TGTGCCAGCAGGGACAGGGGCATGAACACTGAAGCTTTCTTT. It translates to CASRDRGMNTEAFF.

J is TRBJ1-1 and V is TRBV14; a possible D gene is TRBD1 (6 bases). V dropped 1 base and J dropped 5 bases, with 14 bases sitting between them. Germline V gene lookup returns CDR1 SGHDN and CDR2 FVKESK. This CDR3 comprises 15 residues. The chain's CDR3 is CASSQVWGAKTEAFF. DNA of the CDR3: TGTGCCAGCAGCCAAGTTTGGGGGGCGAAGACTGAAGCTTTCTTT.

V and J are TRBV5-1 and TRBJ2-1, with D uncertain. Germline CDR1 SGHRS, CDR2 YFSETQ. There are 13 residues in the CDR3. Deletions cut 8 bases from V and 2 bases from J, with 11 bases between. As DNA, the CDR3 is TGCGCCAGTTCTAGTGTAACCTACAATGAGCAGTTCTTC. Translated, it gives CASSSVTYNEQFF.

The chain couples TRBV15 to TRBJ1-3; tentative D call: TRBD1 (5 bases). Germline V gene sequence: CDR1 LNHNV, CDR2 YYDKDF (reference sequence). This CDR3 spans 15 amino acids. Trimming took off 3 bases at V and 0 bases at J, with 9 bases between the two ends. The CDR3 region has the DNA TGTGCCACCAGCAGTCCAGGGAGCTCTGGAAACACCATATATTTT. Its protein is CATSSPGSSGNTIYF.

This chain links TRBV27 with TRBJ1-2; D is perhaps TRBD1 (6 bases). Per germline, CDR1 MNHEY and CDR2 SMNVEV (reference sequence). The length of the CDR3 is 15 residues. Trimming cost V 2 bases and J 3 bases, with 13 bases left between them. CDR3 DNA: TGTGCCAGCAGTTTAAAGGACGGGGGGCACTATGGCTACACCTTC. Protein: CASSLKDGGHYGYTF.

The chain links TRBV2 to TRBJ1-5; no firm D call. The V gene's germline CDR1 is SNHLY and CDR2 FYNNEI. V lost 4 bases, J lost 0 bases, and 10 bases lay in between. CDR3 length equals 15 residues. The CDR3 spells CASSGRDGSNQPQHF. Written as DNA, the CDR3 is TGTGCCAGCAGTGGACGTGACGGTAGCAATCAGCCCCAGCATTTT.

This clone appeared a few times. The chain combines TRBV18 with TRBJ1-5, with D possibly matching TRBD1 (6 bases). Trimming left V 2 bases short and J 5 bases short, with 10 bases between. The CDR3 covers 14 residues. Germline V gives CDR1 KGHSH, CDR2 LQKENI. The CDR3 sequence is CASSPRDTDQPQHF. CDR3 coding DNA: TGTGCCAGCTCACCAAGGGACACCGATCAGCCCCAGCATTTT.

This CDR3 reads CASSFSRLAGGISTDTQYF. CDR3 coding DNA: TGTGCCAGCAGCTTCAGTAGACTAGCGGGAGGGATTAGCACAGATACGCAGTATTTT. The chain is built from TRBV11-2 and TRBJ2-3; 14 bases agree with TRBD2. Germline CDR1 reads SGHAT; CDR2 reads FQNNGV. CDR3 length: 19 residues. The junction had 8 bases not matched to a gene; V was cut back by 3 bases and J by 0 bases. The variable domain in full, completed from reference TRBV11-2 and TRBJ2-3, reads EAGVAQSPRYKIIEKRQSVAFWCNPISGHATLYWYQQILGQGPKLLIQFQNNGVVDDSQLPKDRFSAERLKGVDSTLKIQPAKLEDSAVYLCASSFSRLAGGISTDTQYFGPGTRLTVL.